Shown below are 16 T cell receptor beta chains from a single sample sequenced in a study of cytomegalovirus exposure and HLA in healthy donors. The study ran its PCR with 60 Vbeta and 13 Jbeta primers. Produced via immunoSEQ multiplex PCR; TCRdb's table is partial and in-frame only. The sample has roughly 170,000 clones, over 80% seen once. The sample consisted of PBMCs. Source of these receptors: a woman between 45 and 65 years old in good health and CMV-seropositive.

In the case of this clone: Additional DNA sequences in this sample encode the identical CDR3. The V call is TRBV19, the J call TRBJ2-4, with D uncertain. This CDR3 region has 15 residues. Deletions cut 7 bases from V and 0 bases from J, with 13 bases between. Per germline, CDR1 LNHDA and CDR2 SQIVND (reference sequence). CDR3 sequence reads: CASTPDILAKNIQYF. The CDR3 DNA sequence: TGTGCCAGTACCCCTGACATCCTAGCCAAAAACATTCAGTACTTC.

Remarks on this clone: A junction boundary mismatches the germline segment, possibly from a read error. The chain is built from TRBV7-9 and TRBJ2-5; 10 bases are shared with TRBD1. The CDR3 covers 19 residues. CDR1 is SEHNR, CDR2 FQNEAQ, per germline (reference sequence). DNA of the CDR3: TGTTCCAGCAGCTTAGGGCGGGCCGGGACAGGGGACCTTGAAGGGCCCCAGTACTTC. Its protein product is CSSSLGRAGTGDLEGPQYF.

The J gene is TRBJ1-1, the V gene TRBV19; 10 bases match TRBD1. The junction had 13 bases not matched to a gene; V was cut back by 5 bases and J by 4 bases. In germline, CDR1 is LNHDA, CDR2 SQIVND (reference sequence). CDR3 length: 17 amino acids. The CDR3 sequence: CASSSFPGTGDPTEAFF. For the CDR3, the DNA is TGTGCCAGTAGTTCCTTTCCCGGGACAGGGGACCCCACTGAAGCTTTCTTT.

This clone showed up just a few times. The CDR3: CASSLAPGKNTEAFF. DNA for the CDR3: TGCGCCAGCAGCTTGGCGCCGGGTAAGAACACTGAAGCTTTCTTT. J is TRBJ1-1 and V is TRBV5-1; D unresolved. CDR1 SGHRS and CDR2 YFSETQ come from the germline V gene. Trimming pared 0 bases from V and 1 base from J, leaving 10 bases between. The CDR3 totals 15 residues.

This clone was counted once. The rearrangement links TRBV9 to TRBJ2-2; D gene uncertain. The germline V gene has CDR1 SGDLS and CDR2 YYNGEE. This CDR3 spans 14 amino acids. Trimming left V 0 bases short and J 3 bases short, with 6 bases between. CDR3 region: CASSVAGHTGELFF. Written as DNA, the CDR3 is TGTGCCAGCAGCGTAGCTGGCCACACCGGGGAGCTGTTTTTT.

This chain uses TRBV2 with TRBJ1-2; 7 positions match TRBD1. The CDR3 is made up of 20 amino acids. V trimming: 6 bases; J trimming: 8 bases; junction bases outside the gene matches: 30. Germline V lookup: CDR1 SNHLY, CDR2 FYNNEI. The CDR3 protein is CASSPRVRDRIEGGPDGYTF. Written as DNA, the CDR3 is TGTGCCAGCAGCCCGCGGGTTCGGGACAGAATTGAGGGTGGTCCTGACGGCTACACCTTC. Filled out from reference TRBV2 and TRBJ1-2, the complete variable domain reads EPEVTQTPSHQVTQMGQEVILRCVPISNHLYFYWYRQILGQKVEFLVSFYNNEISEKSEIFDDQFSVERPDGSNFTLKIRSTKLEDSAMYFCASSPRVRDRIEGGPDGYTFGSGTRLTVV.

The J gene is TRBJ2-7, the V gene TRBV1; TRBD1 reflects the table's D call only, with no check against the DNA. TRBV1 is designated a pseudogene. CDR3 length equals 14 residues. Written as DNA, the CDR3 is TGCACCAGCAGCCAAGATACAGGGGAGGACGAGCAGTACTTC. Encoded protein: CTSSQDTGEDEQYF.

The chain uses TRBV10-3 and TRBJ2-1; D is perhaps TRBD2 (5 bases). Trimming took 1 base from V and 12 from J, leaving 10 bases between them. The CDR3 extends over 12 amino acids. Germline V gives CDR1 ENHRY, CDR2 SYGVKD. The CDR3, as DNA: TGTGCCATCAGTGAGTGGGAGTCGGTGCAGTTCTTC. Its protein product is CAISEWESVQFF.

CDR3 bases: TGCGCCAGCAGCTTGACCGGACAGGGGTTTGAAGCTTTCTTT. It is translated as CASSLTGQGFEAFF. J is TRBJ1-1 and V is TRBV5-1; 9 bases match TRBD1. The V gene's germline CDR1 is SGHRS and CDR2 YFSETQ. The CDR3 length is 14 residues. V trimming: 1 base; J trimming: 7 bases; junction bases outside the gene matches: 5.

The rearrangement joins TRBV18 to TRBJ2-1; 7 bases line up with TRBD2. Germline loops: CDR1 KGHSH, CDR2 LQKENI. The CDR3 extends over 16 amino acids. V lost 3 bases, J lost 0 bases, and 5 bases stayed unmatched. The CDR3: CASSPETGGSYNEQFF. The CDR3 nucleotides read TGTGCCAGCTCACCTGAGACGGGGGGCTCCTACAATGAGCAGTTCTTC.

The chain is built from TRBV5-5 and TRBJ2-7, with 7 nucleotides matching TRBD2. Germline-derived CDR1 and CDR2 are SGHKS and YYEKEE (reference sequence). This CDR3 region has 15 residues. The junction had 10 bases not matched to a gene; V was cut back by 5 bases and J by 2 bases. The DNA for the CDR3 is TGTGCCAGCAGACGGGGAGGGACGCCTACCTACGAGCAGTACTTC. Amino acids: CASRRGGTPTYEQYF.

CDR3 in amino acids: CASSVGSEAPYNEQFF. The CDR3 bases are TGTGCCAGCAGCGTAGGGAGCGAGGCCCCCTACAATGAGCAGTTCTTC. The V gene is TRBV9, the J gene TRBJ2-1; D is unresolved. Germline V gene lookup returns CDR1 SGDLS and CDR2 YYNGEE. The CDR3 is made up of 16 amino acids. Trimming removed 0 bases at V and 2 bases at J, with 12 bases between.

The V and J genes are TRBV7-9 and TRBJ1-4; no definite D call. Per the germline V gene, CDR1 is SEHNR and CDR2 is FQNEAQ (reference sequence). This CDR3 spans 15 amino acids. V was clipped by 7 bases and J by 1 base, with 13 bases between them. The CDR3 sequence: CASTLTTGTNEKLFF. Written as DNA, the CDR3 is TGTGCCAGCACCCTAACGACGGGAACTAATGAAAAACTGTTTTTT.

The rearrangement uses TRBV6-6 and TRBJ1-1; a weak D match, TRBD1 (5 bases). V dropped 0 bases and J dropped 5 bases, with 10 bases sitting between them. Germline CDR1 reads MNHNY; CDR2 reads SVGAGI (reference sequence). This CDR3 has 14 residues. The CDR3 protein is CASSYSEQVTEAFF. In DNA form, the CDR3 reads TGTGCCAGCAGTTACTCGGAACAGGTAACTGAAGCTTTCTTT.

The V gene is TRBV5-4, the J gene TRBJ2-3; D remains ambiguous. This CDR3 spans 14 amino acids. The V end lost 0 bases, the J end lost 4 bases, and 9 bases lay between the germline ends. Per the germline V gene, CDR1 is SGHNT and CDR2 is YYREEE (reference sequence). CDR3 sequence reads: CASSLVAPADTQYF. As DNA, the CDR3 is TGTGCCAGCAGCTTGGTTGCCCCGGCAGATACGCAGTATTTT. The variable domain in full, with the rest retrieved from reference TRBV5-4 and TRBJ2-3, is ETGVTQSPTHLIKTRGQQVTLRCSSQSGHNTVSWYQQALGQGPQFIFQYYREEENGRGNFPPRFSGLQFPNYSSELNVNALELDDSALYLCASSLVAPADTQYFGPGTRLTVL.

This sequence joins TRBV9 and TRBJ2-4; 8 bases are a match to TRBD2. The CDR3 is made up of 19 amino acids. Germline-derived CDR1 and CDR2 are SGDLS and YYNGEE. The J segment lost 1 base and the V segment lost 4 bases, leaving 16 bases of the junction unmatched. CDR3 DNA: TGTGCCAGCAGCCCCAGTCGGGGGGGTTCCTCGATGGCCAAAAACATTCAGTACTTC. Amino acids: CASSPSRGGSSMAKNIQYF.